This T cell receptor beta chain was sequenced in a study of blood T cell repertoires in COVID-19. Overall study context: COVID-19 samples, acute and convalescent, were from the United States, Italy and Spain.

The V gene end was trimmed by 2 bases and the J gene end by 0 bases; junction bases not matched to a gene: 4. The CDR3 length is 15 residues. Germline loops: CDR1 SGHRS, CDR2 YFSETQ. The age range of participants was about 18 to 89 years, with residence in 20 to 25 US areas. Among Cohort 3 donors, those recovered had two negative PCRs, clearance, or symptom resolution. In the authors' methods: Amplification with reference gene primers provided the estimates of nucleated cell counts. Repertoires were generated with immunoSEQ multiplex PCR, while TCRdb's copy carries only in-frame clones and drops some. Clonal size and the V and J genes are those of that table, whereas D and trimming came from the DNA. The sample yields over 150,000 clones, approximately 83% seen once.

This TCR came from a man in his forties who had recovered from COVID-19. The chain is built from TRBV5-1 and TRBJ1-1, with 7 bases lining up with TRBD1. Sample: PBMCs or T cells enriched from blood (not recorded which). The CDR3 nucleotides read TGCGCCAGCAGCTTACAGGGGTCAGTGAACACTGAAGCTTTCTTT. It translates to CASSLQGSVNTEAFF.